What follows describes a single TCR beta chain. Antigen unknown. The data belong to a study of cytomegalovirus exposure and HLA in healthy donors. At the level of the study: Out of fewer than 400 genotyped donors, 81% belonged to the Caucasian-associated ancestry cluster.

Findings and limits, study-wide: In a later analysis, a missense DCLRE1C variant was linked to TCR beta V- and J-gene trimming.

This PCR relied on a set of 60 Vbeta primers and 13 Jbeta primers. In the original workflow: A follow-up analysis tallied tens of millions of unique TCR beta chains, roughly 10 million shared. The protocol was immunoSEQ multiplex PCR, while the TCRdb copy is restricted to in-frame clones and leaves out a portion. V and J calls and clone size come straight from that table; D and trimming were deduced from the DNA. This table has more than 150,000 clones, 65% to 85% appearing once. This receptor was identified in a girl aged 10-17 years in good health and CMV-seropositive. The sequencing sample was made of PBMCs.

The CDR3 DNA sequence: TGCGCCAGCACCTGGGGAGGAACCCGGGTATCTGGAAACACCATATATTTT. Amino acid sequence: CASTWGGTRVSGNTIYF. The chain uses TRBV4-1 and TRBJ1-3; D remains ambiguous. The CDR3 length is 17 residues. The germline gives CDR1 MGHRA, CDR2 YSYEKL. Trimming removed 7 bases at V and 1 base at J, with 20 bases between.